One T cell receptor (beta chain) is described in this entry. Localized lung adenocarcinoma, a non-small cell lung cancer, affected the donors. MiXCR was run by TCRdb on the PCR reads, yielding one entry per CDR3 protein. The sample consists of 2,000 to 2,500 distinct CDR3 sequences, 51% of them appearing once. Germline V lookup: CDR1 MNHEY, CDR2 SVGAGI. V was clipped by 0 bases and J by 0 bases; unmatched bases: 8. This CDR3 spans 19 amino acids. This entry comes from a study of CD4 and CD8 cells across lung adenocarcinoma regions. The clonotype comes from a female donor with lung adenocarcinoma. The CD4 and CD8 labels of this study may be unreliable. The J gene is TRBJ2-1, the V gene TRBV6-5; 10 bases fit TRBD2. The specimen was CD4+ T cells from the center of a lung tumor. CDR3 protein: CASSYSPPGLASSYNEQFF. CDR3 nucleotide sequence: TGTGCCAGCAGTTACTCGCCCCCGGGACTAGCGAGCTCCTACAATGAGCAGTTCTTC.